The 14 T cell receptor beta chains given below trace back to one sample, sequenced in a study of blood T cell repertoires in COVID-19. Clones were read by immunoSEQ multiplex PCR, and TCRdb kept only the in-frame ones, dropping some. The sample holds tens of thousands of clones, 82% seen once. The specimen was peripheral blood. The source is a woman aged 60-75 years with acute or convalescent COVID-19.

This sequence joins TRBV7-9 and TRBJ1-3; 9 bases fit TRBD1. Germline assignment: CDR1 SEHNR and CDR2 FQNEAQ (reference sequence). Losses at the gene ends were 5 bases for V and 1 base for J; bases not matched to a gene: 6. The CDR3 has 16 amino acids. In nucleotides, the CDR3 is TGTGCCAGCAGCCCCTCCGGGACAGGGTCTGGAAACACCATATATTTT. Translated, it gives CASSPSGTGSGNTIYF.

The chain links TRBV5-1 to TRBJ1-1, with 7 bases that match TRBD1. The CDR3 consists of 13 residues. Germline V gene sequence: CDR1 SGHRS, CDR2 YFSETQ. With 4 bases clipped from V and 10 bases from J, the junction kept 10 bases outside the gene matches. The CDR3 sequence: CASSQQGIESAFF. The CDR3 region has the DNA TGCGCCAGCAGCCAACAGGGGATTGAATCAGCTTTCTTT.

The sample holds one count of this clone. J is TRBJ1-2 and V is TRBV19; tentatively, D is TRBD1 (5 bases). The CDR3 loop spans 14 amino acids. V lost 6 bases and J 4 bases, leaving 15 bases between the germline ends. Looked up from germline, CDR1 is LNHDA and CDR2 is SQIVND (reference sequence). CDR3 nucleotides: TGTGCCAGTAGGCCACAGGAGATCGCCTATGGCTACACCTTC. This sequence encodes CASRPQEIAYGYTF.

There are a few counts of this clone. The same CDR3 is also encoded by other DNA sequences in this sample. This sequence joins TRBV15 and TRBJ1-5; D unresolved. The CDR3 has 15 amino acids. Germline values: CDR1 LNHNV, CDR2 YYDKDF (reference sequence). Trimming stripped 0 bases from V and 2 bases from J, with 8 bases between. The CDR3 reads CATSRDPGGNQPQHF. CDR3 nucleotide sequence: TGTGCCACCAGCAGAGATCCGGGTGGCAATCAGCCCCAGCATTTT.

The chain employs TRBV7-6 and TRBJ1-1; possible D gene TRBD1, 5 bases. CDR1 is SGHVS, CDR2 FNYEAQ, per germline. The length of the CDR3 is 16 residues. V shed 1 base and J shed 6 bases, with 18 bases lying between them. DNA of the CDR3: TGTGCCAGCAGCTTAGGTATCGCGGTAAGGGGTTCTGAAGCTTTCTTT. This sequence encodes CASSLGIAVRGSEAFF.

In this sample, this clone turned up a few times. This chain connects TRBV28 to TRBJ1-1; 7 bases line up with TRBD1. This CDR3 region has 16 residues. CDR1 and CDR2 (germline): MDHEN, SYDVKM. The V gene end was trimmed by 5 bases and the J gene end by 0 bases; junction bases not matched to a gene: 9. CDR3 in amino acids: CASSAPGQTMNTEAFF. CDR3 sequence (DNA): TGTGCCAGCAGTGCCCCGGGACAGACTATGAACACTGAAGCTTTCTTT.

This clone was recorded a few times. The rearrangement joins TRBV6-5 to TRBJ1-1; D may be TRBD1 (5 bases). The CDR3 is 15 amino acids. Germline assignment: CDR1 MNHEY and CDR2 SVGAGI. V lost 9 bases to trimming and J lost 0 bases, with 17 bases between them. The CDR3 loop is CASQGGLGVNTEAFF. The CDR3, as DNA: TGTGCCAGTCAGGGAGGGTTAGGGGTGAACACTGAAGCTTTCTTT.

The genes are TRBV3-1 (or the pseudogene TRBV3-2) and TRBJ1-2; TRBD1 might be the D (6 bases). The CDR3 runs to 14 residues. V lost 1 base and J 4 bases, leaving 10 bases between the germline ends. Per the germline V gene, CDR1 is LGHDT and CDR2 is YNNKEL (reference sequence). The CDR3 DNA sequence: TGTGCCAGCAGCCAAGTGTTGGGGGCCTATGGCTACACCTTC. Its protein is CASSQVLGAYGYTF.

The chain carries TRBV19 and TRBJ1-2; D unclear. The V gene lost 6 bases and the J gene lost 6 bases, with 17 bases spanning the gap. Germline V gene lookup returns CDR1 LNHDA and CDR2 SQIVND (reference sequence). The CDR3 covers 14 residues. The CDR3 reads CASSLLSSQDGYTF. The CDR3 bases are TGTGCCAGTAGCCTTCTATCCTCCCAGGATGGCTACACCTTC.

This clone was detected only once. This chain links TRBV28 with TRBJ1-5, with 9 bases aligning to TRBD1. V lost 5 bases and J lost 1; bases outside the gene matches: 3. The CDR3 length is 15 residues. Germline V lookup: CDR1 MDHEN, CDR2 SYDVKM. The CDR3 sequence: CASSNTGGSNQPQHF. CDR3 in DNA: TGTGCCAGCAGTAACACAGGGGGCAGCAATCAGCCCCAGCATTTT.

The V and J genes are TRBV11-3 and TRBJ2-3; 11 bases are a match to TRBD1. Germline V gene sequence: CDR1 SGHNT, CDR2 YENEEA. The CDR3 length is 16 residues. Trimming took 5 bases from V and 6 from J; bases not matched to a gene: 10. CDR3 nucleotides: TGTGCCAGCAGCACCCGGACAGGGGGCGCCGGGGATACGCAGTATTTT. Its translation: CASSTRTGGAGDTQYF.

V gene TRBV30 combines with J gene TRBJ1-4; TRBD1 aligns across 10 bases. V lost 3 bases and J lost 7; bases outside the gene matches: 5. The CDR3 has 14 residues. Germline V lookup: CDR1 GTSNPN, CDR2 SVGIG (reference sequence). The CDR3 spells CAWSPGTGAEKLFF. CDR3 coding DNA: TGTGCCTGGAGCCCCGGGACAGGGGCTGAAAAACTGTTTTTT.

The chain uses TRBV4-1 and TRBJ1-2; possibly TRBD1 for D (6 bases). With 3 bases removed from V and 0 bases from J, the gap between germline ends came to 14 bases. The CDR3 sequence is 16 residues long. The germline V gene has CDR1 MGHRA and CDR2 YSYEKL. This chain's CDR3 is CASSQLWTASNYGYTF. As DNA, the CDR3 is TGCGCCAGCAGCCAGCTTTGGACAGCCTCTAACTATGGCTACACCTTC.

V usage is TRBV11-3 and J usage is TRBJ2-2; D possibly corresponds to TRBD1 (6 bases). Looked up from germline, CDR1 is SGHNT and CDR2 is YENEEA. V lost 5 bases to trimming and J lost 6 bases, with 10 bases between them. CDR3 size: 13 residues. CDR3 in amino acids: CASSINRAGELFF. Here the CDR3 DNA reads TGTGCCAGCAGCATAAACAGGGCCGGGGAGCTGTTTTTT.